The clone carrying this TCR beta chain came up once. Its antigen remains unidentified. The data are from a study of prognosis after radiotherapy for stage I lung cancer. Findings and limits, study-wide: Patients with and without metastases reportedly differed in TRBV and TRBJ gene usage frequencies.

Germline assignment: CDR1 GTSNPN and CDR2 SVGIG (reference sequence). V dropped 4 bases and J dropped 2 bases, with 8 bases sitting between them. The CDR3 has 12 amino acids. Amplicons of TCR beta CDR3 were generated from genomic DNA by two-round multiplex PCR. Individual primers that were specific to each TRBV and TRBJ gene served in first-round PCR. One entry per CDR3 protein results from TCRdb running MiXCR on the multiplex PCR reads. This sample has about 59,000 distinct CDR3 sequences; about 30% occur once, and the top ten carry more than 6.5%. The rearrangement joins TRBV30 to TRBJ1-2, with D unclear. The sample in question was PBMCs, obtained before or after stereotactic body radiation therapy (not recorded which). This TCR was sampled from a donor at least 50 years old with non-small cell lung cancer. CDR3 loop: CAWISWNYGYTF. CDR3 nucleotides: TGTGCCTGGATCTCCTGGAACTATGGCTACACCTTC.